This T cell receptor (beta chain) was obtained from a study of T cells after yellow fever vaccination (dated by TCRdb to between 2019 and 2020). The study in broad terms: Staining for CD3, CD45RA, CCR7 and CD95 was used to sort memory subsets (EM, EMRA, CM and Tscm) on a BD FACS Aria III. Blood samples were taken at several timepoints before and after primary and secondary immunization, and bulk PBMC replicates and cell subsets were isolated. Bulk TCR alpha and beta repertoires were sequenced longitudinally to track T-cell clones before and after primary and booster YFV17D yellow fever vaccination. Memory subsets were sorted on days 0, 15 and 45 and at 18 months following primary vaccination, and on days 0, 15 and 45 following the 30-year booster. Two healthy male donors, one aged 18 to 30 and one aged 30 to 39 years, were included in the cohort. Libraries from fractions with low cell numbers were prepared with the SMART-Seq v4 Ultra Low Input RNA kit.

This clonotype was observed many times. Nothing much larger sits one base from this clone, and base qualities are not available. Including cysteine and phenylalanine, the CDR3 has 16 amino acids. The kept DNA is CDR3 alone, 48 bases in frame from the first base. V is pared back by 5 bases and J by 7 bases, with 18 bases lying between the germline termini. CDR1 and CDR2 (SGHTA, FQGNSA) derive from the germline V gene. The intended sense of this specimen's treatment or condition label: live attenuated yellow fever vaccine strain. PBMCs were isolated from peripheral blood using a standard Ficoll-Paque protocol. For sorted memory subsets, RNA extraction was done with the RNeasy Micro Kit. Results the study describes overall, beyond this receptor: Computational filtering was needed because FACS-sorted repertoires could contain abundant contaminating clonotypes from the bulk population. A small share of clonotypes was detected in both CD4 and CD8 compartments, with the overlap likely arising from convergent recombination. Because the study included only a couple of donors, the extent to which the findings can be generalized is limited. After the booster, most clones that had expanded after primary vaccination were detected again (over 95% of CD4 and around nine tenths of CD8), suggesting broad maintenance of memory. On day 0, almost all vaccine-responding clonotypes were found to be below detection in the sorted memory subsets. The secondary T-cell response was weaker than the primary response but faster, peaking on day 5 instead of day 15.

TCR cDNA was synthesized by 5'RACE template switching, through which a universal primer site and unique molecular identifiers were introduced. cDNA synthesis was primed from both the TCR alpha and TCR beta constant segments. Libraries were amplified in two PCR steps, with sample barcodes and sequencing adapters added in the second step. Sequencing of the libraries was done on either Illumina HiSeq 2500 (2x100 bp) or NovaSeq (2x150 bp). The study's own analysis went as follows. MIGEC handled demultiplexing of reads and collapsing into UMI consensus sequences, while MiXCR performed V(D)J alignment. Vaccine-responding clonotypes were defined with edgeR using replicate PBMC samples, requiring FDR below 0.01 and a log2 fold change above 5 up to day 15. Each bulk clonotype was labeled CD4 or CD8 based on which sequenced repertoire, CD4 or CD8, contained the clonotype at higher abundance. To estimate how each clone was distributed across memory phenotypes, clonotype frequencies in memory subsets were weighted by FACS-sorted cell numbers. The public reads were reanalyzed by TCRdb: fastp trimming at Q25, MiXCR alignment, in-frame beta chains only. Rows with a matching CDR3 protein are joined into one entry that keeps the most common DNA and genes. The V and J calls were determined by TCRdb, not by the authors. The sample table contains 20,000 to 25,000 distinct CDR3 sequences; only one count was recorded for roughly 3.3% of them. The ten most abundant clones make up about 0.98% of the sample.

This clonotype was obtained from a man in his late teens or twenties who received the YFV17D yellow fever vaccine. The sequences come from PBMCs, either bulk or a sorted T-cell subset (CD4+, CD8+, memory, or dextramer-sorted; not recorded which), collected roughly seven weeks after the first yellow fever vaccination. The V and J genes are TRBV7-2 and TRBJ1-6; D gene: possibly TRBD1, on 5 matching bases. The CDR3 region has the sequence CASSPRVRTKNSPLHF. The base sequence is TGTGCCAGCAGCCCACGAGTCCGGACAAAGAATTCACCCCTCCACTTT.